The 25 T cell receptor beta chains below all came from one sample that was sequenced in a study of blood T cell repertoires in COVID-19. The protocol was immunoSEQ multiplex PCR, while the TCRdb copy is restricted to in-frame clones and leaves out a portion. Seen here are 45,000 to 55,000 clones, 82% observed once, and the top ten hold around 10%. The sample consisted of peripheral blood. These receptors all stem from a man older than 75 with COVID-19, enrolled during active disease.

V usage is TRBV29-1 and J usage is TRBJ2-5; 9 bases match TRBD1. Germline CDR1 SQVTM, CDR2 ANQGSEA. CDR3 length: 14 residues. Losses at the gene ends were 7 bases for V and 5 bases for J; bases not matched to a gene: 11. The CDR3 sequence: CSAPPGQGSETQYF. CDR3 nucleotide sequence: TGCAGCGCCCCCCCGGGACAGGGATCCGAGACCCAGTACTTC.

The CDR3, as DNA: TGTGCCAGCAGCTGGAACAGGGGCGCGAACACTGAAGCTTTCTTT. Protein: CASSWNRGANTEAFF. This sequence joins TRBV5-8 and TRBJ1-1; 7 nucleotides agree with TRBD1. CDR3 length equals 15 residues. Germline loops: CDR1 SGHTS, CDR2 YDEGEE. The V segment lost 3 bases and the J segment 1 base; nucleotides outside the gene matches: 6.

In nucleotides, the CDR3 is TGTGCCTGGAGTGAGGGGCCCGCGAACACCGGGGAGCTGTTTTTT. Amino acid sequence: CAWSEGPANTGELFF. V and J are TRBV30 and TRBJ2-2, with D perhaps TRBD1 (5 bases). Germline assignment: CDR1 GTSNPN and CDR2 SVGIG (reference sequence). The CDR3 contains 15 residues. Trimming cost V 1 base and J 0 bases, with 9 bases left between them. The whole variable domain, remainder taken from reference TRBV30 and TRBJ2-2, is SQTIHQWPATLVQPVGSPLSLECTVEGTSNPNLYWYRQAAGRGLQLLFYSVGIGQISSEVPQNLSASRPQDRQFILSSKKLLLSDSGFYLCAWSEGPANTGELFFGEGSRLTVL.

The chain has TRBV3-1 (or the pseudogene TRBV3-2) and TRBJ1-1, with D hard to call. The germline V gene encodes CDR1 LGHDT and CDR2 YNNKEL (reference sequence). CDR3 length: 16 amino acids. V was cut by 1 base and J by 3 bases, with 15 bases left in between. The CDR3 DNA reads as TGTGCCAGCAGCCAAGTTGCAGGCTTGAGGGACACTGAAGCTTTCTTT. Its protein product is CASSQVAGLRDTEAFF.

The chain couples TRBV3-1 (or the pseudogene TRBV3-2) to TRBJ2-5; no firm D call. V was shortened by 6 bases and J by 4 bases, with 9 bases between the two germline ends. CDR1 and CDR2 from the germline V gene are LGHDT and YNNKEL (reference sequence). This CDR3 has 12 residues. The CDR3 coding sequence is TGTGCCAGCAGGGGCCTTTTAGAGACCCAGTACTTC. Protein: CASRGLLETQYF.

The CDR3 spells CASSLIAGVGNEQFF. Written as DNA, the CDR3 is TGCGCCAGCAGCTTGATAGCAGGGGTAGGGAATGAGCAGTTCTTC. The chain couples TRBV5-1 to TRBJ2-1; perhaps TRBD1 as D (6 bases). This CDR3 has 15 amino acids. CDR1 and CDR2 (germline): SGHRS, YFSETQ. V was pared by 1 base and J by 7 bases, with 15 bases between.

In DNA, the CDR3 is TGTGCCAGCAGCTTAGGGTTCTTGACGGGGACTTTCCAAGAGGGCTACACCTTC. Amino acid sequence: CASSLGFLTGTFQEGYTF. This chain uses TRBV13 with TRBJ1-2; possible D gene TRBD1, 5 bases. There are 18 residues in the CDR3. The V end lost 0 bases, the J end lost 8 bases, and 25 bases lay between the germline ends. Germline values: CDR1 PRHDT, CDR2 FYEKMQ (reference sequence).

The chain couples TRBV14 to TRBJ1-1; D gene unclear. V was pared by 0 bases and J by 0 bases, with 8 bases between. The CDR3 extends over 15 amino acids. Germline assignment: CDR1 SGHDN and CDR2 FVKESK. This chain's CDR3 is CASSQDPPVNTEAFF. For the CDR3, the DNA is TGTGCCAGCAGCCAAGATCCCCCAGTGAACACTGAAGCTTTCTTT.

This clone was detected only once. The chain combines TRBV9 with TRBJ2-1, with 7 bases matching TRBD1. The V and J ends lost 5 bases and 10 bases, in that order; junction bases with no gene match: 12. The CDR3 contains 14 residues. Per the germline V gene, CDR1 is SGDLS and CDR2 is YYNGEE. The CDR3 loop is CASSPETGAGEQFF. Written as DNA, the CDR3 is TGTGCCAGCAGTCCTGAAACAGGGGCAGGGGAGCAGTTCTTC. Full variable domain (remainder filled in from reference TRBV9 and TRBJ2-1): DSGVTQTPKHLITATGQRVTLRCSPRSGDLSVYWYQQSLDQGLQFLIQYYNGEERAKGNILERFSAQQFPDLHSELNLSSLELGDSALYFCASSPETGAGEQFFGPGTRLTVL.

J is TRBJ1-2 and V is TRBV28; weak D call: TRBD1 (6 bases). The CDR3 loop spans 14 amino acids. Germline assignment: CDR1 MDHEN and CDR2 SYDVKM. Deletions cut 5 bases from V and 4 bases from J, with 14 bases between. Written as DNA, the CDR3 is TGTGCCAGCAGTACCCCGCCGGACAGCTATGGCTACACCTTC. This gives the protein CASSTPPDSYGYTF.

The V gene is TRBV21-1, the J gene TRBJ1-4; the table assigns TRBD1, which was not confirmed against the DNA. TRBV21-1 is classified as a pseudogene. CDR3 length equals 15 residues. In nucleotides, the CDR3 is TGTGCCAGCAGCAAACCAGGGGGCCCTAATGAAAAACTGTTTTTT. Translating gives CASSKPGGPNEKLFF.

The chain joins TRBV5-1 to TRBJ2-3; 8 bases agree with TRBD2. The CDR3 has 14 amino acids. CDR1 is SGHRS, CDR2 YFSETQ, per germline. V shed 0 bases and J 3 bases; nucleotides not matched to a gene: 0. In DNA, the CDR3 is TGCGCCAGCAGCTTGGGACTAGCGACAGATACGCAGTATTTT. Encoded protein: CASSLGLATDTQYF. Using reference TRBV5-1 and TRBJ2-3 for the parts outside the CDR3, the full variable domain is KAGVTQTPRYLIKTRGQQVTLSCSPISGHRSVSWYQQTPGQGLQFLFEYFSETQRNKGNFPGRFSGRQFSNSRSEMNVSTLELGDSALYLCASSLGLATDTQYFGPGTRLTVL.

The rearrangement links TRBV5-5 to TRBJ1-2; 12 bases agree with TRBD1. The CDR3 contains 15 residues. J was trimmed by 6 bases and V by 3 bases; bases with no gene match: 6. Germline V CDR1 and CDR2: SGHKS, YYEKEE (reference sequence). The CDR3 is CASSWGQGAYDGYTF. CDR3 DNA: TGTGCCAGCAGCTGGGGACAGGGGGCGTATGATGGCTACACCTTC.

This chain connects TRBV11-2 to TRBJ2-1; D is unclear. CDR3 length equals 15 residues. V gave up 3 bases and J gave up 2 bases, with 11 bases separating them. The germline V gene has CDR1 SGHAT and CDR2 FQNNGV. In nucleotides, the CDR3 is TGTGCCAGCAGCTTGCGGCCCGACCCCTACAATGAGCAGTTCTTC. It is translated as CASSLRPDPYNEQFF. The variable domain in full, with the rest retrieved from reference TRBV11-2 and TRBJ2-1, is EAGVAQSPRYKIIEKRQSVAFWCNPISGHATLYWYQQILGQGPKLLIQFQNNGVVDDSQLPKDRFSAERLKGVDSTLKIQPAKLEDSAVYLCASSLRPDPYNEQFFGPGTRLTVL.

The J gene is TRBJ2-3, the V gene TRBV7-2, with D unclear. This CDR3 spans 14 amino acids. Between the trimmed V and J ends, which lost 2 bases and 0 bases, there was a span of 6 bases. Germline lookup yields CDR1 SGHTA and CDR2 FQGNSA. In nucleotides, the CDR3 is TGTGCCAGCAGCTTAATCGGTAGCACAGATACGCAGTATTTT. Its translation is CASSLIGSTDTQYF.

The table lists this clone with a few counts. This chain connects TRBV3-1 (or the pseudogene TRBV3-2) to TRBJ1-5; D possibly corresponds to TRBD1 (6 bases). Trimming took off 0 bases at V and 8 bases at J, with 14 bases between the two ends. Germline CDR1 reads LGHDT; CDR2 reads YNNKEL (reference sequence). The CDR3 is made up of 15 amino acids. The CDR3 reads CASSQDARPGEPQHF. In DNA, the CDR3 is TGTGCCAGCAGCCAAGATGCCCGCCCAGGGGAGCCCCAGCATTTT.

This clone was counted only a few times. The chain couples TRBV30 to TRBJ1-4; the D is unclear. Trimming removed 1 base from V and 5 bases from J, with 14 bases in between. CDR3 length: 15 amino acids. Germline V gene lookup returns CDR1 GTSNPN and CDR2 SVGIG (reference sequence). In DNA form, the CDR3 reads TGTGCCTGGAGTGCCCTCTCGCAGCGAAATGAAAAACTGTTTTTT. It yields the protein CAWSALSQRNEKLFF.

V usage is TRBV30 and J usage is TRBJ2-2; 8 bases fit TRBD1. The length of the CDR3 is 14 residues. J lost 3 bases, V lost 4 bases, and 4 bases had no gene match. The germline V gene has CDR1 GTSNPN and CDR2 SVGIG (reference sequence). CDR3 amino acids: CAWTLDRDTGELFF. The CDR3 DNA reads as TGTGCCTGGACCCTGGACAGGGACACCGGGGAGCTGTTTTTT.

This clone was seen only a few times. The chain combines TRBV10-1 with TRBJ2-4; TRBD2 is a possible D gene (6 bases). Trimming left V 5 bases short and J 0 bases short, with 23 bases between. Germline CDR1 WNHNN, CDR2 SYGVQD (reference sequence). CDR3 size: 19 residues. CDR3 region: CASSNTAGLFFLAKNIQYF. CDR3 nucleotide sequence: TGCGCCAGCAGTAACACTGCGGGACTCTTTTTCCTAGCCAAAAACATTCAGTACTTC.

This chain joins TRBV5-5 and TRBJ2-7, with D possibly being TRBD1 (6 bases). Trimming stripped 0 bases from V and 2 bases from J, with 15 bases between. Germline assignment: CDR1 SGHKS and CDR2 YYEKEE (reference sequence). CDR3 size: 16 residues. The CDR3 nucleotides read TGTGCCAGCAGCTTGGCTGGGGGCCTAGGAACCTACGAGCAGTACTTC. It encodes CASSLAGGLGTYEQYF. Supplemented by reference TRBV5-5 and TRBJ2-7, the full variable domain reads DAGVTQSPTHLIKTRGQQVTLRCSPISGHKSVSWYQQVLGQGPQFIFQYYEKEERGRGNFPDRFSARQFPNYSSELNVNALLLGDSALYLCASSLAGGLGTYEQYFGPGTRLTVT.

The chain combines TRBV19 with TRBJ2-5; 8 bases map to TRBD2. The ends lost 5 bases at V and 1 base at J; junction bases unmatched: 6. Germline V gives CDR1 LNHDA, CDR2 SQIVND (reference sequence). The CDR3 length is 15 residues. This CDR3 is CASSGSGTSQETQYF. CDR3 DNA: TGTGCCAGTAGTGGATCCGGGACTAGCCAAGAGACCCAGTACTTC. The entire variable domain, with the rest obtained from reference TRBV19 and TRBJ2-5, is as follows: DGGITQSPKYLFRKEGQNVTLSCEQNLNHDAMYWYRQDPGQGLRLIYYSQIVNDFQKGDIAEGYSVSREKKESFPLTVTSAQKNPTAFYLCASSGSGTSQETQYFGPGTRLLVL.

This rearrangement joins TRBV7-2 to TRBJ2-1; possible D gene TRBD1, 6 bases. V lost 4 bases, J lost 1 base, and 11 bases lay in between. CDR1 is SGHTA, CDR2 FQGNSA, per germline. The CDR3 loop spans 15 amino acids. CDR3 bases: TGTGCCAGCAGCTCAGGGGCGGCGTCCTACAATGAGCAGTTCTTC. Translating gives CASSSGAASYNEQFF.

The chain combines TRBV4-2 with TRBJ1-6; 7 nucleotides line up with TRBD1. The trim removed 6 bases at V and 14 bases at J, leaving 7 bases unmatched. The germline V gene encodes CDR1 LGHNA and CDR2 YNFKEQ. The CDR3 loop spans 12 amino acids. The CDR3 loop reads CASSHRGSSLHF. The CDR3 nucleotides are TGTGCCAGCAGTCACAGGGGTTCGTCCCTCCACTTT.

The rearrangement links TRBV7-2 to TRBJ1-1, with D possibly matching TRBD1 (5 bases). Trimming pared 6 bases from V and 3 bases from J, leaving 14 bases between. Germline V gene sequence: CDR1 SGHTA, CDR2 FQGNSA. The CDR3 is made up of 14 amino acids. Here the CDR3 reads CASSFQWGDTEAFF. The CDR3 DNA is TGTGCCAGCAGTTTCCAGTGGGGGGACACTGAAGCTTTCTTT.

The chain joins TRBV30 to TRBJ2-1; D is possibly TRBD1 (9 bases). The CDR3 spans 18 residues. The V gene lost 2 bases and the J gene lost 0 bases, with 20 bases spanning the gap. Per germline, CDR1 GTSNPN and CDR2 SVGIG (reference sequence). The DNA of the CDR3 is TGTGCCTGGAGTTCAACGGGGGGGGGACAGGGCTCCTACAATGAGCAGTTCTTC. Amino acid sequence: CAWSSTGGGQGSYNEQFF.